The entry that follows covers one T cell receptor (beta chain) sequence. Its antigen remains unidentified. Per-base quality was not reported, and no clone a single base away is much larger than it. The data belong to a study of human CD4 T cells and Enterobacteriaceae (dated by TCRdb to the early 2020s). Memory CD4+ T cells were FACS-sorted on a FACSAria III to over 95% purity as all CD4+ cells other than CD45RA+CCR7+CD95- naive cells. Blood from healthy donors came from blood donation centers in Switzerland. Positive selection with CD4 and CD14 magnetic microbeads was used to enrich total CD4+ T cells and monocytes. CD8+, CD14+, CD16+, CD56+, CD19+ and CD25-bright cells were excluded before sorting. In a couple of blood donors, total memory CD4+ T cells were sequenced directly ex vivo to assess in vivo expansion of bacteria-reactive clonotypes. Isolation of peripheral blood mononuclear cells from donor blood was performed with Ficoll-Paque Plus.

V drops 5 bases and J drops 5 bases, leaving 15 bases in between. From the cysteine through the phenylalanine, the CDR3 covers 15 amino acids. The kept DNA is CDR3 alone, 45 bases in frame from the first base. CDR1 and CDR2, looked up from the germline V gene, are LGHNT and FRNRAP. Points the paper makes about the study in general: Ex vivo, broadly cross-reactive clonotypes were observed to appear more expanded than specific clonotypes, with 11 of 19 and about 65% of the roughly 34 being found within the top 5%. The reactivity of ex vivo clonotypes was inferred solely by matching the nucleotide sequences of those clonotypes to CFSE-low cultures from the same donors.

Deep-level sequencing was performed on ex vivo total memory CD4+ samples, with a detection sensitivity of one cell in 200,000. The QIAamp DNA Micro Kit was used to extract genomic DNA from cell pellets, and spectrophotometry was used to check the quantity and purity of the genomic DNA. TCR Vbeta CDR3 regions were amplified with the immunoSEQ multiplex PCR assay. The amplicons were sequenced on the Illumina HiSeq platform. Retrieved sequences were 87 nucleotides long and contained the CDR3 region. As for the original processing: A unique productive TCR Vbeta nucleotide sequence was defined as a clonotype and was quantified by productive template frequency from ImmunoSEQ Analyzer V3.0. Expanded clonotypes were defined by a threshold at the top 5th percentile of each frequency-ranked repertoire. Repertoire overlap was calculated as Chao-Jaccard with the R package fossil and was visualized by nonmetric multidimensional scaling with the R package MASS. TCRdb holds this immuneACCESS table with in-frame rearrangements only. Some clones are missing; in checked studies, unresolved V genes explain under half, and the rest has no known cause. V, J and clone size were drawn from that table, and D and trimming were deduced from the DNA. The sample contains 25,000 to 30,000 clones, 70% to 85% of them found a single time. Together, the top ten hold approximately 1.7% of the sample.

This TCR derives from a human donor in good health. This sequence uses TRBV12-5 and TRBJ2-2; TRBD1 is a weak D gene call, 7 bases matching. Sequencing input: memory CD4+ T cells from blood. What this sample's cell subset or site label stands for: total memory CD4 T cells sorted directly ex vivo, unstimulated. DNA sequence: TGTGCTAGTGGTAGCTGGCAGGGGGGAACCGGGGAGCTGTTTTTT. The encoded protein is CASGSWQGGTGELFF.